The 12 T cell receptor beta chains below all came from one sample that was sequenced in a study of response to subunit inactivated influenza vaccine. TCRdb reprocessed the RT-PCR reads with MiXCR, giving one entry per CDR3 protein. The table includes just under 250,000 distinct CDR3 sequences, 10% to 15% detected once. The source material was non-naive T cells sorted from PBMCs, sampled about 14 days before vaccination. The origin of the receptors is a man between 50 and 59 years old who received an inactivated influenza vaccine.

This clonotype was seen at least ten times. V usage is TRBV4-3 and J usage is TRBJ2-2; D possibly corresponds to TRBD1 (6 bases). V lost 1 base and J lost 3, with 12 bases in between. Per the germline V gene, CDR1 is LGHNA and CDR2 is YSLEER. This CDR3 spans 16 amino acids. The CDR3 region has the DNA TGCGCCAGCAGCCAAGCGTGGGGACATTACACCGGGGAGCTGTTTTTT. This gives the protein CASSQAWGHYTGELFF.

This clonotype was detected a few times. V is TRBV5-5 and J is TRBJ2-3; D is unclear. V lost 1 base and J lost 6, with 6 bases in between. Germline loops: CDR1 SGHKS, CDR2 YYEKEE (reference sequence). The CDR3 is 12 amino acids. CDR3 nucleotide sequence: TGTGCCAGCAGCTTGCTTCTGGATACGCAGTATTTT. This translates into CASSLLLDTQYF.

The table lists this clonotype with many counts. Written as DNA, the CDR3 is TGTGCCAGCAGTCCCTTTGAGAACACCGGGGAGCTGTTTTTT. Protein product: CASSPFENTGELFF. The chain employs TRBV9 and TRBJ2-2; D uncertain. There are 14 residues in the CDR3. CDR1 and CDR2 (germline): SGDLS, YYNGEE. The germline V and J ends were trimmed by 5 bases and 1 base, with 9 bases remaining between them.

This chain joins TRBV28 and TRBJ2-1; tentative D call: TRBD2 (5 bases). This CDR3 is built from 13 residues. The germline V and J ends were trimmed by 3 bases and 8 bases, with 11 bases remaining between them. Germline V gene sequence: CDR1 MDHEN, CDR2 SYDVKM. The CDR3 nucleotides are TGTGCCAGCAGTTTTTTGCTCGGGGATGAGCAGTTCTTC. It specifies CASSFLLGDEQFF.

This chain uses TRBV9 with TRBJ2-7; D is perhaps TRBD2 (5 bases). V gave up 3 bases and J gave up 2 bases, with 12 bases separating them. The CDR3 is made up of 14 amino acids. Germline-derived CDR1 and CDR2 are SGDLS and YYNGEE. The CDR3 spells CASSASTPPYEQYF. The CDR3 DNA reads TGTGCCAGCAGCGCTAGCACTCCTCCCTACGAGCAGTACTTC.

This clonotype was found a few times. V usage is TRBV20-1 and J usage is TRBJ2-1, with TRBD2 matching 8 bases. The germline gives CDR1 DFQATT, CDR2 SNEGSKA (reference sequence). This CDR3 contains 17 residues. Losses at the gene ends were 0 bases for V and 6 bases for J; bases not matched to a gene: 13. In nucleotides, the CDR3 is TGCAGTGCTAGAGATTTATCGGGACTAGTTTGGGGCAATGAGCAGTTCTTC. Translated, it gives CSARDLSGLVWGNEQFF.

The chain has TRBV5-5 and TRBJ1-5; maybe TRBD1 (6 bases). Germline loops: CDR1 SGHKS, CDR2 YYEKEE (reference sequence). Between the trimmed V and J ends, which lost 4 bases and 5 bases, there was a span of 16 bases. The CDR3 totals 15 residues. The CDR3 DNA reads TGTGCCAGCAGCCAAGGGGGAGGGAGACATCAGCCCCAGCATTTT. Its protein product is CASSQGGGRHQPQHF.

This chain links TRBV7-6 with TRBJ2-5; no clear D gene. Trimming removed 4 bases from V and 2 bases from J, with 8 bases in between. Germline V gene data show CDR1 as SGHVS and CDR2 as FNYEAQ. The CDR3 totals 13 residues. The CDR3 sequence is CASSSLSQETQYF. In DNA form, the CDR3 reads TGTGCCAGCAGCTCCCTTTCGCAAGAGACCCAGTACTTC.

This clonotype has only one observation. This chain joins TRBV20-1 and TRBJ2-5; possible D gene TRBD2, 6 bases. Germline-derived CDR1 and CDR2 are DFQATT and SNEGSKA (reference sequence). This CDR3 has 15 amino acids. V lost 4 bases to trimming and J lost 4 bases, with 19 bases between them. CDR3 residues: CSATGAVLAGETQYF. CDR3 nucleotide sequence: TGCAGTGCTACCGGAGCGGTACTAGCTGGAGAGACCCAGTACTTC.

This clonotype was detected only a few times. The chain employs TRBV5-1 and TRBJ2-5; D unclear. Germline lookup yields CDR1 SGHRS and CDR2 YFSETQ. V was cut by 0 bases and J by 1 base, with 4 bases left in between. The CDR3 is 13 residues long. The CDR3 DNA reads as TGCGCCAGCAGCTTGGGTCGCCAAGAGACCCAGTACTTC. Protein sequence: CASSLGRQETQYF.

Only a few counts were recorded for this clonotype. V usage is TRBV29-1 and J usage is TRBJ2-1; 8 nucleotides line up with TRBD2. Losses at the gene ends were 7 bases for V and 8 bases for J; bases not matched to a gene: 10. Germline loops: CDR1 SQVTM, CDR2 ANQGSEA. The CDR3 covers 13 residues. The DNA for the CDR3 is TGCAGCGCCAGGCCTTCTAGCGGGCATGAGCAGTTCTTC. It encodes CSARPSSGHEQFF.

The chain has TRBV7-2 and TRBJ2-3; possibly TRBD1 or TRBD2 for D (6 bases each). V was clipped by 3 bases and J by 2 bases, with 15 bases between them. The germline V gene has CDR1 SGHTA and CDR2 FQGNSA. The CDR3 is 16 amino acids. The CDR3 reads CASSFRTGAITDTQYF. The CDR3 DNA is TGTGCCAGCAGCTTCCGGACGGGGGCAATCACAGATACGCAGTATTTT.